This entry lists 26 T cell receptor beta chains sequenced from one sample in a study of OX40 agonist ivuxolimab in advanced cancers. Library preparation used the immunoSEQ multiplex PCR assay. In TCRdb, the immuneACCESS table is reduced to in-frame sequences with V and J assigned. These tables do not hold every clone; where another copy was compared, an unresolved V gene accounts for under half, and the others remain unexplained. This sample comprises 90,000 to 130,000 clones, about 92% of them detected only once. The top ten clonotypes cover less than 0.35% of the sample. The sequencing used CD4+ or CD8+ T cells sorted from blood, collected in a trial of the OX40 agonist ivuxolimab. The source of these receptors is an adult with an advanced solid tumor such as melanoma, head and neck, liver or kidney cancer.

In this sample, this clone turned up once. V is TRBV5-4 and J is TRBJ2-2, with TRBD1 as a possible D gene (6 bases). This CDR3 has 13 residues. The V end lost 4 bases, the J end lost 6 bases, and 10 bases lay between the germline ends. The V gene's germline CDR1 is SGHNT and CDR2 YYREEE (reference sequence). Here the CDR3 reads CASSVTGPGELFF. The CDR3 DNA reads as TGTGCCAGCAGCGTAACAGGGCCCGGGGAGCTGTTTTTT.

Here the CDR3 reads CSVEDYGGQGRETQYF. CDR3 sequence (DNA): TGCAGCGTTGAAGATTATGGCGGACAGGGGAGAGAGACCCAGTACTTC. J is TRBJ2-5 and V is TRBV29-1; 9 nucleotides agree with TRBD1. Germline loops: CDR1 SQVTM, CDR2 ANQGSEA. The CDR3 contains 16 residues. The V and J ends lost 0 bases and 4 bases, in that order; junction bases with no gene match: 9.

The rearrangement links TRBV5-6 to TRBJ2-7; D gene ambiguous. V lost 1 base, J lost 5 bases, and 10 bases lay in between. CDR3 length: 13 residues. Germline V CDR1 and CDR2: SGHDT, YYEEEE. The CDR3: CASSLIQSHEQYF. DNA of the CDR3: TGTGCCAGCAGCTTGATCCAGTCCCACGAGCAGTACTTC.

The J gene is TRBJ2-7, the V gene TRBV20-1; D not resolved. The CDR3 runs 11 residues. Per germline, CDR1 DFQATT and CDR2 SNEGSKA (reference sequence). The germline V and J ends were trimmed by 1 base and 4 bases, with 5 bases remaining between them. CDR3 in amino acids: CSARGAYEQYF. In DNA, the CDR3 is TGCAGTGCTAGAGGGGCGTACGAGCAGTACTTC.

The V gene is TRBV5-1, the J gene TRBJ1-1; 7 nucleotides line up with TRBD1. The CDR3 sequence is 16 residues long. Unmatched junction bases numbered 10, after V lost 0 bases and J lost 5 bases. Per germline, CDR1 SGHRS and CDR2 YFSETQ. CDR3 in amino acids: CASSLAATGVQTEAFF. The DNA for the CDR3 is TGCGCCAGCAGCTTGGCGGCTACAGGGGTACAAACTGAAGCTTTCTTT.

This chain joins TRBV7-8 and TRBJ2-5, with TRBD1 identical over 8 bases. From germline, CDR1 is SGHVS and CDR2 FQNEAQ. This CDR3 spans 15 amino acids. V was clipped by 0 bases and J by 5 bases; unmatched bases: 5. Here the CDR3 reads CASSLAGQDWETQYF. The CDR3 nucleotides are TGTGCCAGCAGCTTAGCGGGACAGGACTGGGAGACCCAGTACTTC.

This clone was counted a few times. The chain uses TRBV9 and TRBJ2-4; D perhaps matches TRBD2 (6 bases). The V and J ends lost 4 bases and 0 bases respectively, with 17 bases between them. CDR3 length equals 17 residues. Germline CDR1 reads SGDLS; CDR2 reads YYNGEE. The CDR3 nucleotides are TGTGCCAGCAGCCCCTCGAAGGCTAGCGTAGCCAAAAACATTCAGTACTTC. Its protein is CASSPSKASVAKNIQYF.

The chain employs TRBV7-9 and TRBJ2-7; 7 nucleotides agree with TRBD2. The ends lost 2 bases at V and 5 bases at J; junction bases unmatched: 6. The CDR3 extends over 14 amino acids. The germline gives CDR1 SEHNR, CDR2 FQNEAQ (reference sequence). This CDR3 is CASSLTGRLDEQYF. CDR3 sequence (DNA): TGTGCCAGCAGCTTAACCGGGAGGCTCGACGAGCAGTACTTC.

This clone showed up just once. This sequence joins TRBV20-1 and TRBJ2-3, with a weak D call TRBD2 (6 bases). The CDR3 has 11 amino acids. Germline V gives CDR1 DFQATT, CDR2 SNEGSKA (reference sequence). CDR3 sequence (DNA): TGCATCCCCCGGGAGACAGATACGCAGTATTTT. Protein product: CIPRETDTQYF.

This chain links TRBV5-1 with TRBJ1-1, with a possible D match to TRBD1 (6 bases). Per the germline V gene, CDR1 is SGHRS and CDR2 is YFSETQ. V was shortened by 7 bases and J by 8 bases, with 18 bases between the two germline ends. The CDR3 runs to 13 residues. The CDR3 DNA follows: TGCGCCAGCCGCCAGCGGTTAACAGGGGAAGCTTTCTTT. Its protein product is CASRQRLTGEAFF.

This rearrangement joins TRBV10-1 to TRBJ1-1; tentative D call: TRBD1 (5 bases). Germline V CDR1 and CDR2: WNHNN, SYGVQD (reference sequence). Trimming cost V 8 bases and J 3 bases, with 13 bases left between them. This CDR3 has 13 amino acids. CDR3 region: CASPREIDTEAFF. The DNA of the CDR3 is TGCGCCAGCCCCAGGGAAATCGACACTGAAGCTTTCTTT.

Only one count was recorded for this clone. The chain employs TRBV6-5 and TRBJ1-5; D gene uncertain. This CDR3 is 14 amino acids long. The V end was cut by 8 bases, the J end by 10 bases, with 21 bases between. CDR1 and CDR2 from the germline V gene are MNHEY and SVGAGI. The chain's CDR3 is CASQPMTGISPQHF. The DNA for the CDR3 is TGTGCCAGCCAGCCTATGACGGGAATCAGCCCCCAGCATTTT.

This chain links TRBV6-5 with TRBJ2-5; TRBD1 matches at 7 bases. Trimming took 5 bases from V and 2 from J; bases not matched to a gene: 5. The CDR3 is 14 residues long. CDR1 and CDR2 from the germline V gene are MNHEY and SVGAGI. The CDR3 DNA is TGTGCCAGCAGTCCCGACAGGGAACAAGAGACCCAGTACTTC. Protein product: CASSPDREQETQYF.

This chain joins TRBV2 and TRBJ2-5; D is possibly TRBD1 or TRBD2 (5 bases each). The CDR3 contains 15 residues. From germline, CDR1 is SNHLY and CDR2 FYNNEI. The V end lost 6 bases, the J end lost 5 bases, and 19 bases lay between the germline ends. CDR3 coding DNA: TGTGCCAGCAGACCCGGGACCTACGTTGGGGAGACCCAGTACTTC. Amino acids: CASRPGTYVGETQYF.

This clone was detected only a few times. One end of the junction varies from germline; a read error may be responsible. The rearrangement uses TRBV7-2 and TRBJ2-1; 8 bases agree with TRBD2. The CDR3 spans 11 residues. Germline CDR1 and CDR2: SGHTA and FQGNSA. DNA of the CDR3: TGTGCCAGCAGCTTCCCGGGACTAGAGGTCTTC. Translation gives CASSFPGLEVF.

The rearrangement joins TRBV6-1 to TRBJ2-2; 7 nucleotides line up with TRBD2. Per germline, CDR1 MNHNS and CDR2 SASEGT. Losses at the gene ends were 8 bases for V and 6 bases for J; bases not matched to a gene: 3. This CDR3 contains 12 residues. CDR3 nucleotide sequence: TGTGCCAGCGAGCGGGGCGCCGGGGAGCTGTTTTTT. As protein: CASERGAGELFF.

The chain is built from TRBV27 and TRBJ1-4; D gene ambiguous. Germline V lookup: CDR1 MNHEY, CDR2 SMNVEV (reference sequence). Trimming cost V 3 bases and J 5 bases, with 7 bases left between them. CDR3 length equals 13 residues. DNA of the CDR3: TGTGCCAGCAGTTTCGCGGGGAATGAAAAACTGTTTTTT. Its translation is CASSFAGNEKLFF. The full variable domain, rest sourced from reference TRBV27 and TRBJ1-4, is EAQVTQNPRYLITVTGKKLTVTCSQNMNHEYMSWYRQDPGLGLRQIYYSMNVEVTDKGDVPEGYKVSRKEKRNFPLILESPSPNQTSLYFCASSFAGNEKLFFGSGTQLSVL.

This clone was counted between two and nine times. The chain recombines TRBV4-1 with TRBJ1-5, with unresolved D. V was shortened by 0 bases and J by 0 bases, with 12 bases between the two germline ends. Germline CDR1 and CDR2: MGHRA and YSYEKL. This CDR3 has 17 amino acids. The DNA for the CDR3 is TGCGCCAGCAGCCAAGATCTTCGGACCGCTAGCAATCAGCCCCAGCATTTT. Its protein product is CASSQDLRTASNQPQHF.

The V call is TRBV6-1, the J call TRBJ1-3, with D possibly TRBD1 on 5 matching bases. The CDR3 spans 13 residues. Germline-derived CDR1 and CDR2 are MNHNS and SASEGT. V was pared by 6 bases and J by 4 bases, with 10 bases between. CDR3: CASRGPLGNTIYF. In DNA form, the CDR3 reads TGTGCCAGCAGGGGGCCCCTGGGAAACACCATATATTTT.

V is TRBV25-1 and J is TRBJ1-6, with D possibly being TRBD1 (5 bases). From germline, CDR1 is MGHDK and CDR2 SYGVNS. V was cut by 3 bases and J by 5 bases, with 17 bases left in between. CDR3 length: 17 residues. The CDR3 spells CASSDPSGTSNNSPLHF. The DNA of the CDR3 is TGTGCCAGCAGTGATCCAAGTGGGACGTCTAATAATTCACCCCTCCACTTT.

The chain has TRBV30 and TRBJ2-3; either TRBD1 or TRBD2 may fit D (6 bases each). V was trimmed by 3 bases and J by 2 bases, leaving 12 bases between them. Germline-derived CDR1 and CDR2 are GTSNPN and SVGIG (reference sequence). The CDR3 extends over 14 amino acids. CDR3 coding DNA: TGTGCCTGGAGGGAAGGGGGGATCACAGATACGCAGTATTTT. This translates into CAWREGGITDTQYF.

The rearrangement links TRBV6-5 to TRBJ2-3; D is unresolved. Trimming left V 1 base short and J 4 bases short, with 6 bases between. This CDR3 contains 13 residues. Germline V gene lookup returns CDR1 MNHEY and CDR2 SVGAGI. The CDR3 protein is CASSYFRADTQYF. Written as DNA, the CDR3 is TGTGCCAGCAGTTACTTTAGGGCAGATACGCAGTATTTT.

V is TRBV7-9 and J is TRBJ1-2; 8 bases line up with TRBD1. The trim removed 5 bases at V and 5 bases at J, leaving 7 bases unmatched. CDR1 is SEHNR, CDR2 FQNEAQ, per germline (reference sequence). This CDR3 region has 14 residues. This CDR3 reads CASSPNRGGYGYTF. As DNA, the CDR3 is TGTGCCAGCAGCCCTAACAGGGGGGGATATGGCTACACCTTC. Complete variable domain (other parts from reference TRBV7-9 and TRBJ1-2): DTGVSQNPRHKITKRGQNVTFRCDPISEHNRLYWYRQTLGQGPEFLTYFQNEAQLEKSRLLSDRFSAERPKGSFSTLEIQRTEQGDSAMYLCASSPNRGGYGYTFGSGTRLTVV.

This clone was seen a single time. The J gene is TRBJ2-5, the V gene TRBV30, with TRBD2 matching over 10 bases. V trimming: 3 bases; J trimming: 5 bases; junction bases outside the gene matches: 9. The CDR3 totals 15 residues. Germline CDR1 GTSNPN, CDR2 SVGIG (reference sequence). CDR3 amino acids: CAWSPGGLARETQYF. DNA for the CDR3: TGTGCCTGGAGCCCAGGGGGACTAGCGAGGGAGACCCAGTACTTC.

The V and J genes are TRBV19 and TRBJ2-6; D is unresolved. Germline V gene sequence: CDR1 LNHDA, CDR2 SQIVND (reference sequence). The CDR3 length is 15 residues. V lost 2 bases and J lost 0, with 5 bases in between. DNA for the CDR3: TGTGCCAGTAGTATATTGCGCTCTGGGGCCAACGTCCTGACTTTC. Residues: CASSILRSGANVLTF.

The chain has TRBV7-3 and TRBJ2-5; D is possibly TRBD1 (6 bases). The germline V gene has CDR1 SGHTA and CDR2 FQGTGA. This CDR3 is 13 amino acids long. The V end lost 2 bases, the J end lost 3 bases, and 7 bases lay between the germline ends. CDR3: CASSLEGEETQYF. CDR3 in DNA: TGTGCCAGCAGCTTAGAGGGGGAAGAGACCCAGTACTTC.